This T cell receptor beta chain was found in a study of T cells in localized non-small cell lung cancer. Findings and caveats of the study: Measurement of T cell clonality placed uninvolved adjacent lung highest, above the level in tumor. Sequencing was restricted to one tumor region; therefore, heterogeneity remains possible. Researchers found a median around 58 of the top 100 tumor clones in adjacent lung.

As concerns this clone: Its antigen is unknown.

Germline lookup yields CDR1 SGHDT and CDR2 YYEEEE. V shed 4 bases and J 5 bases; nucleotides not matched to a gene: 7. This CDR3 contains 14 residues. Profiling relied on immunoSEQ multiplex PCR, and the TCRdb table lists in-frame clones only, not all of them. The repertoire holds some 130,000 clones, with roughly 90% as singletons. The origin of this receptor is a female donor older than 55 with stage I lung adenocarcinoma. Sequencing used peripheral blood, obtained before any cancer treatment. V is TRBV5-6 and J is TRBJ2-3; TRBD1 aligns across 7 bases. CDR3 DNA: TGTGCCAGCAGCGGCCCACACAGGGGAGATACGCAGTATTTT. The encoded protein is CASSGPHRGDTQYF.